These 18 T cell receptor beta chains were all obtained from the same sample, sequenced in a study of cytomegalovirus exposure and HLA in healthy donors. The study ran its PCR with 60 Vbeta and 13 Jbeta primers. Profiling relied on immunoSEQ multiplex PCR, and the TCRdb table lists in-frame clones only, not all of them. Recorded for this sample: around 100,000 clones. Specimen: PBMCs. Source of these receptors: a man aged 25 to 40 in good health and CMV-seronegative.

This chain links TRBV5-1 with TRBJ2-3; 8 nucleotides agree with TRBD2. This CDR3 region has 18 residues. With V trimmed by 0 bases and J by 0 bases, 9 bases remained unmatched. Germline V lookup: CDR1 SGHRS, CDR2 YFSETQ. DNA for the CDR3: TGCGCCAGCAGCTTGGAATTAGCGGGGAATCCTAGCACAGATACGCAGTATTTT. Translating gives CASSLELAGNPSTDTQYF. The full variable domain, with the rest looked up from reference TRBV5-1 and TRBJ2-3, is KAGVTQTPRYLIKTRGQQVTLSCSPISGHRSVSWYQQTPGQGLQFLFEYFSETQRNKGNFPGRFSGRQFSNSRSEMNVSTLELGDSALYLCASSLELAGNPSTDTQYFGPGTRLTVL.

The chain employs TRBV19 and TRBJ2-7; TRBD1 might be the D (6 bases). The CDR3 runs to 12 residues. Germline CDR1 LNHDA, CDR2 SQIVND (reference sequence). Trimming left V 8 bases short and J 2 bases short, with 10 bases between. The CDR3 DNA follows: TGTGCCAGTTCCACAGGGCCCTACGAGCAGTACTTC. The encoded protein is CASSTGPYEQYF. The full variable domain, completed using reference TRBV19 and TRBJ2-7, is DGGITQSPKYLFRKEGQNVTLSCEQNLNHDAMYWYRQDPGQGLRLIYYSQIVNDFQKGDIAEGYSVSREKKESFPLTVTSAQKNPTAFYLCASSTGPYEQYFGPGTRLTVT.

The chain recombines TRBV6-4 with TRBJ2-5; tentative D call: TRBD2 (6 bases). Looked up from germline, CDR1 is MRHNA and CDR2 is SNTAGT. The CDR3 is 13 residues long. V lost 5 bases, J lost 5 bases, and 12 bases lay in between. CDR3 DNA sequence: TGTGCCAGCAGTCGGGGGTCGGGCGAGACCCAGTACTTC. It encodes CASSRGSGETQYF.

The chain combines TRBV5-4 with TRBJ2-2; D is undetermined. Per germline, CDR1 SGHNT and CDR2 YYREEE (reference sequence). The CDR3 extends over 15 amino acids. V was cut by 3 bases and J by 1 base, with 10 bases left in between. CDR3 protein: CASSSKTGNTGELFF. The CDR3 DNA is TGTGCCAGCAGCTCGAAAACGGGGAACACCGGGGAGCTGTTTTTT.

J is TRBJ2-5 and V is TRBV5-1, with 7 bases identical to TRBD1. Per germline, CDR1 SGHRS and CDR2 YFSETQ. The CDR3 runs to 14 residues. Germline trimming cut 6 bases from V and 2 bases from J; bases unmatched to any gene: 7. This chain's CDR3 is CASNPGQSQETQYF. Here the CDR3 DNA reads TGCGCCAGCAACCCGGGACAGTCACAAGAGACCCAGTACTTC.

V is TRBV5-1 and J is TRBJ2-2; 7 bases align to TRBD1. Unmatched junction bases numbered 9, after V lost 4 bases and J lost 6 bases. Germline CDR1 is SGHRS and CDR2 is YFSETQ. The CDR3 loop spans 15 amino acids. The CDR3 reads CASSATSTGPGELFF. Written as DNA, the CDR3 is TGCGCCAGCAGCGCTACCTCGACAGGGCCCGGGGAGCTGTTTTTT.

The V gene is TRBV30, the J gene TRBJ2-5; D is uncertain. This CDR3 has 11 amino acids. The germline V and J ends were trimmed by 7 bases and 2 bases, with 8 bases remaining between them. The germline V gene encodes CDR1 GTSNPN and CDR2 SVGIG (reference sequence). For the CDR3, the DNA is TGTGCCTTTGCAGTACAAGAGACCCAGTACTTC. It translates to CAFAVQETQYF.

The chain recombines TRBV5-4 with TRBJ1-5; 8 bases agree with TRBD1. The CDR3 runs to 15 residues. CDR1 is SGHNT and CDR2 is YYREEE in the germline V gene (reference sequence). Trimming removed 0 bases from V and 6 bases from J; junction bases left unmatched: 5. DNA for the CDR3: TGTGCCAGCAGCTTGGGGACAGGGCTTGGTCAGCCCCAGCATTTT. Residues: CASSLGTGLGQPQHF.

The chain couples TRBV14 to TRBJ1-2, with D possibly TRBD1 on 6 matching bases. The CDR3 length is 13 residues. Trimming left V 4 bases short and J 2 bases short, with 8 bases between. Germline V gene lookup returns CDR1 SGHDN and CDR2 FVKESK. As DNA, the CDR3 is TGTGCCAGCAGCCCGACAGGCAACTATGGCTACACCTTC. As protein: CASSPTGNYGYTF.

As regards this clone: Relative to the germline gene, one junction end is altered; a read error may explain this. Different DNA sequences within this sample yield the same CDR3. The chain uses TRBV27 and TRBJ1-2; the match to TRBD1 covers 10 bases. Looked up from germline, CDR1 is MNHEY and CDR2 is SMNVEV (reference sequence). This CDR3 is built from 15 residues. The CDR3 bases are TGTGCCAGCAGTTTAAGACAGGGGGCTAATTATGGCTACACCTTC. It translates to CASSLRQGANYGYTF.

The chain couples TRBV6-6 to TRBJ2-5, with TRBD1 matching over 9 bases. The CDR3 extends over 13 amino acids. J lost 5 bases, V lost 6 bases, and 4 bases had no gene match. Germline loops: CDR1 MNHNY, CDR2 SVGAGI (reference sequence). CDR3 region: CASRQGAGETQYF. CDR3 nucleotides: TGTGCCAGCAGACAGGGGGCGGGGGAGACCCAGTACTTC.

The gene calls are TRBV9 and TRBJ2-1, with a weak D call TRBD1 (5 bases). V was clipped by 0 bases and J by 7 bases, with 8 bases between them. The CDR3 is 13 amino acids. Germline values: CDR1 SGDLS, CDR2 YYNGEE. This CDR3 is CASSVAAGNEQFF. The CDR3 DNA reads TGTGCCAGCAGCGTAGCTGCAGGGAATGAGCAGTTCTTC.

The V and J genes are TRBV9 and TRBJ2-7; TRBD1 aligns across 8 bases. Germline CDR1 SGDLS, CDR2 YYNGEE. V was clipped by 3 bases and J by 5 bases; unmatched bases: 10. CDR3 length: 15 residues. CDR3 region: CASSERTGPRNEQYF. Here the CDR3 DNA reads TGTGCCAGCAGCGAAAGGACAGGGCCTCGAAACGAGCAGTACTTC.

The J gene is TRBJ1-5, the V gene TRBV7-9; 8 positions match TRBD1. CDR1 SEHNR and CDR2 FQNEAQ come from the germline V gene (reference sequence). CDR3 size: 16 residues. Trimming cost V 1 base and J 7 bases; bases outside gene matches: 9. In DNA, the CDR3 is TGTGCCAGCAGCTTAGGGTTTGGACAGGGTGGACAGCCCCAGCATTTT. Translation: CASSLGFGQGGQPQHF.

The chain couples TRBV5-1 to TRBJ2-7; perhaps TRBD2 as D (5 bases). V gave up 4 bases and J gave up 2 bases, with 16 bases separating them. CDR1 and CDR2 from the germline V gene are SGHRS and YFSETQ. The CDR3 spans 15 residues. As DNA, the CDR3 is TGCGCCAGCAGCGGAGCAGCGTCCGGGGCCTACGAGCAGTACTTC. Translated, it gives CASSGAASGAYEQYF. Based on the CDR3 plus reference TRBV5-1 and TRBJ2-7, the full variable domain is KAGVTQTPRYLIKTRGQQVTLSCSPISGHRSVSWYQQTPGQGLQFLFEYFSETQRNKGNFPGRFSGRQFSNSRSEMNVSTLELGDSALYLCASSGAASGAYEQYFGPGTRLTVT.

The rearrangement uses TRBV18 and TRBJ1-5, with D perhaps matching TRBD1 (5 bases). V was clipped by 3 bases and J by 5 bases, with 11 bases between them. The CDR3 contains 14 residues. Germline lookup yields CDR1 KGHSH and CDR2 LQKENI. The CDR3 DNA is TGTGCCAGCTCACCCTACGGACAAGATCAGCCCCAGCATTTT. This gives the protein CASSPYGQDQPQHF.

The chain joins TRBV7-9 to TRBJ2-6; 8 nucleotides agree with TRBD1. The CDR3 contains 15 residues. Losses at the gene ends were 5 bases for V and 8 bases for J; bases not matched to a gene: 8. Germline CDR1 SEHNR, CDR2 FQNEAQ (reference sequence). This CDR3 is CASSPGGRTSNVLTF. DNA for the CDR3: TGTGCCAGCAGCCCAGGGGGCCGGACATCCAACGTCCTGACTTTC.

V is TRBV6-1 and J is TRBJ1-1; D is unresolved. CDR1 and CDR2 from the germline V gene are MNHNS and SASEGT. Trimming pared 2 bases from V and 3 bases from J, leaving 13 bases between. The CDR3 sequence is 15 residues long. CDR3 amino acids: CASSESRVEYTEAFF. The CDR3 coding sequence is TGTGCCAGCAGTGAAAGTCGGGTAGAGTACACTGAAGCTTTCTTT.